These 4 T cell receptor beta chains were all obtained from the same sample, sequenced in a study of post-analysis software for immune sequencing data. Findings and caveats of the study: In patients, 4 to 6 TRBV segments were more frequent than in controls, with TRBV5-6, TRBV5-1 and TRBV20-1 among them.

For these receptors, no antigen is known. Sequencing libraries made from TCR beta cDNA carried unique molecular identifiers. TCRdb recomputed calls from the PCR reads with MiXCR, one row per CDR3 protein. Of about 540,000 distinct CDR3 sequences detected, less than 40% appear once; the ten largest clones hold under 7%. Sequencing input: blood. The receptor source for this set is a girl under 18 with multiple sclerosis.

This clonotype appeared a few times. This chain links TRBV6-5 with TRBJ2-7, with D uncertain. The CDR3 loop spans 13 amino acids. Trimming removed 4 bases at V and 6 bases at J, with 13 bases between. Germline-derived CDR1 and CDR2 are MNHEY and SVGAGI. This CDR3 is CASSFAETREQYF. As DNA, the CDR3 is TGTGCCAGCAGTTTTGCCGAGACGCGCGAGCAGTACTTC.

This clonotype was observed a few times. CDR3 DNA: TGTGCCAGCAGCTTAGATCCGAACACCGGGGAGCTGTTTTTT. It specifies CASSLDPNTGELFF. The chain combines TRBV11-2 with TRBJ2-2; unclear D gene. Germline V lookup: CDR1 SGHAT, CDR2 FQNNGV. This CDR3 has 14 residues. Trimming took 0 bases from V and 0 from J, leaving 2 bases between them.

In this sample, this clonotype turned up many times. The chain couples TRBV12-3 or TRBV12-4 to TRBJ1-4; no clear D gene. Trimming left V 6 bases short and J 0 bases short, with 14 bases between. The CDR3 runs to 16 residues. The CDR3 region is CASSPTVIATNEKLFF. CDR3 nucleotides: TGTGCCAGCAGCCCGACGGTGATTGCAACTAATGAAAAACTGTTTTTT.

The chain is built from TRBV12-5 and TRBJ1-1; D remains ambiguous. The V and J ends lost 2 bases and 4 bases respectively, with 8 bases between them. The germline V gene has CDR1 LGHNT and CDR2 FRNRAP. CDR3 length: 13 amino acids. As DNA, the CDR3 is TGTGCTAGTGGTTTGAGGCTGGGCACTGAAGCTTTCTTT. Residues: CASGLRLGTEAFF.